Below, 22 T cell receptor beta chains from the same sample are listed, as sequenced in a study of blood T cell repertoires in COVID-19. TCRdb's copy holds only in-frame clones and misses some; the assay was immunoSEQ multiplex PCR. Found here are about 99,000 clones, roughly 90% of them singletons; the top ten hold roughly 6%. The specimen was peripheral blood. These receptors were taken from a human donor in a cohort sampled during active COVID-19.

J is TRBJ1-6 and V is TRBV19; 8 nucleotides align to TRBD1. V dropped 7 bases and J dropped 7; count of bases not matched to a gene: 9. The CDR3 length is 15 residues. CDR1 is LNHDA and CDR2 is SQIVND in the germline V gene (reference sequence). Written as DNA, the CDR3 is TGTGCCAGTACCTCTCCGGGACAGGCAAATTCACCCCTCCACTTT. Translation gives CASTSPGQANSPLHF.

This clone was seen many times. The CDR3 reads CASSLPRQGAGYTF. As DNA, the CDR3 is TGTGCCAGCAGCTTACCCCGACAGGGGGCTGGCTACACCTTC. The genes are TRBV11-2 and TRBJ1-2; 10 bases agree with TRBD1. V was pared by 2 bases and J by 7 bases, with 4 bases of the junction left unmatched. Germline lookup yields CDR1 SGHAT and CDR2 FQNNGV. CDR3 length: 14 amino acids. Based on the CDR3 plus reference TRBV11-2 and TRBJ1-2, the full variable domain is EAGVAQSPRYKIIEKRQSVAFWCNPISGHATLYWYQQILGQGPKLLIQFQNNGVVDDSQLPKDRFSAERLKGVDSTLKIQPAKLEDSAVYLCASSLPRQGAGYTFGSGTRLTVV.

The V gene is TRBV7-2, the J gene TRBJ1-2, with D perhaps TRBD1 (5 bases). The length of the CDR3 is 13 residues. V lost 1 base and J 4 bases, leaving 7 bases between the germline ends. CDR1 is SGHTA, CDR2 FQGNSA, per germline. The CDR3 sequence is CASSLEQAYGYTF. CDR3 DNA: TGTGCCAGCAGCTTAGAACAGGCCTATGGCTACACCTTC.

As for this clone: Likely a read error: the CDR3 ends without its conserved phenylalanine or tryptophan. The DNA is left out, because the CDR3 cannot be placed on it with certainty; the CDR3 is given as TCRdb lists it. V and J are TRBV7-9 and TRBJ1-3. The CDR3 length equals 12 residues, ends included. The germline V gene has CDR1 SEHNR and CDR2 FQNEAQ (reference sequence). The CDR3: CASSLTAGLNTL.

This chain connects TRBV12-3 or TRBV12-4 to TRBJ1-2; tentative D call: TRBD1 (6 bases). With 10 bases removed from V and 7 bases from J, the gap between germline ends came to 16 bases. This CDR3 is built from 12 residues. The CDR3 DNA is TGTGCCACGGGGGGGGGCGCGGCTGGCTACACCTTC. As protein: CATGGGAAGYTF.

In its sample, this clone was seen once. The rearrangement uses TRBV18 and TRBJ1-1; D may be TRBD1 (5 bases). Germline V gene lookup returns CDR1 KGHSH and CDR2 LQKENI. V lost 3 bases, J lost 1 base, and 9 bases lay in between. This CDR3 contains 14 residues. CDR3 bases: TGTGCCAGCTCACCCGTGGGGGGGAACACTGAAGCTTTCTTT. This translates into CASSPVGGNTEAFF.

For the CDR3, the DNA is TGTGCCAGCAGTGAGATGGGCCTAGCGTCGGGTTATGGCTACACCTTC. This codes for CASSEMGLASGYGYTF. This sequence joins TRBV2 and TRBJ1-2; no clear D gene. Per germline, CDR1 SNHLY and CDR2 FYNNEI. The CDR3 totals 16 residues. V shed 3 bases and J shed 5 bases, with 19 bases lying between them.

This chain uses TRBV6-5 with TRBJ2-1, with 11 bases lining up with TRBD2. The junction had 4 bases not matched to a gene; V was cut back by 6 bases and J by 3 bases. The CDR3 is 15 residues long. Germline-derived CDR1 and CDR2 are MNHEY and SVGAGI. For the CDR3, the DNA is TGTGCCAGCAGACTAGCGGGGGCCAGCTACAATGAGCAGTTCTTC. It specifies CASRLAGASYNEQFF.

The chain joins TRBV27 to TRBJ2-7; D is unclear. V gave up 2 bases and J gave up 6 bases, with 8 bases separating them. This CDR3 is built from 12 residues. The germline CDR1 and CDR2 sequences are MNHEY and SMNVEV (reference sequence). The CDR3 region has the DNA TGTGCCAGCAGTTTAGCCCACGGCGAGCAGTACTTC. This encodes CASSLAHGEQYF.

The chain couples TRBV2 to TRBJ1-6; no reliable D call. V lost 5 bases to trimming and J lost 9 bases, with 17 bases between them. The CDR3 spans 15 residues. Per the germline V gene, CDR1 is SNHLY and CDR2 is FYNNEI. The CDR3 reads CASSQNPRGISPLHF. The CDR3, as DNA: TGTGCCAGCAGTCAGAACCCCCGGGGAATTTCACCCCTCCACTTT.

The rearrangement links TRBV6-5 to TRBJ1-2; weak D call: TRBD1 (6 bases). Trimming cost V 2 bases and J 5 bases, with 15 bases left between them. Germline-derived CDR1 and CDR2 are MNHEY and SVGAGI. The CDR3 runs 15 residues. The CDR3 sequence is CASSYDSGVQYGYTF. The CDR3 region has the DNA TGTGCCAGCAGTTACGATTCAGGGGTGCAGTATGGCTACACCTTC.

The chain employs TRBV4-3 and TRBJ2-1; 8 bases align to TRBD2. V shed 0 bases, J shed 9 bases, and the junction held 10 bases outside the gene matches. Germline assignment: CDR1 LGHNA and CDR2 YSLEER. There are 16 residues in the CDR3. The CDR3 loop is CASSQDYRREAVEQFF. The DNA of the CDR3 is TGCGCCAGCAGCCAAGATTATAGGCGGGAGGCGGTTGAGCAGTTCTTC.

V usage is TRBV7-2 and J usage is TRBJ2-2, with 11 bases lining up with TRBD2. The trim removed 5 bases at V and 5 bases at J, leaving 4 bases unmatched. In germline, CDR1 is SGHTA, CDR2 FQGNSA. The CDR3 spans 15 residues. CDR3 bases: TGTGCCAGCAGCCCAGGGACTAGCGGAACCGGGGAGCTGTTTTTT. As protein: CASSPGTSGTGELFF.

This chain uses TRBV5-4 with TRBJ2-1, with 12 bases identical to TRBD2. After removal of 3 bases from V and 2 bases from J, the junction contained 3 bases not matched to a gene. The CDR3 has 16 amino acids. Per germline, CDR1 SGHNT and CDR2 YYREEE (reference sequence). DNA for the CDR3: TGTGCCAGCAGCTCAGGACTAGCGGGGCCCTACAATGAGCAGTTCTTC. It specifies CASSSGLAGPYNEQFF.

In regard to this clone: At the DNA level, this CDR3 is encoded by other sequences in the same sample as well. V gene TRBV24-1 combines with J gene TRBJ2-7; 9 nucleotides line up with TRBD2. The CDR3 is made up of 19 amino acids. V lost 2 bases and J lost 2; bases outside the gene matches: 15. Germline CDR1 is KGHDR and CDR2 is SFDVKD. The CDR3 protein is CATSDSRASPGLAAYEQYF. The CDR3 DNA sequence: TGTGCCACCAGTGATTCAAGGGCAAGTCCGGGACTAGCAGCCTACGAGCAGTACTTC.

The chain uses TRBV7-9 and TRBJ2-1; D gene uncertain. Deletions cut 10 bases from V and 8 bases from J, with 15 bases between. The CDR3 is 12 amino acids. CDR1 is SEHNR and CDR2 is FQNEAQ in the germline V gene (reference sequence). CDR3 loop: CAIHILPDEQFF. The CDR3 bases are TGTGCCATCCACATTTTACCCGATGAGCAGTTCTTC. Based on the CDR3 plus reference TRBV7-9 and TRBJ2-1, the full variable domain is DTGVSQNPRHKITKRGQNVTFRCDPISEHNRLYWYRQTLGQGPEFLTYFQNEAQLEKSRLLSDRFSAERPKGSFSTLEIQRTEQGDSAMYLCAIHILPDEQFFGPGTRLTVL.

This clone was found once. This sequence joins TRBV5-1 and TRBJ2-7, with D perhaps matching TRBD1 (6 bases). Germline V gene lookup returns CDR1 SGHRS and CDR2 YFSETQ. This CDR3 contains 17 residues. Trimming removed 2 bases at V and 3 bases at J, with 21 bases between. The CDR3 protein is CASSFMPPGQSFYEQYF. The CDR3 coding sequence is TGCGCCAGCAGCTTTATGCCACCGGGACAAAGCTTCTACGAGCAGTACTTC.

The CDR3 region is CASSFRFNEKLFF. The DNA of the CDR3 is TGTGCCAGCAGCTTTCGGTTCAATGAAAAACTGTTTTTT. The chain has TRBV11-2 and TRBJ1-4, with D unresolved. The CDR3 has 13 amino acids. Trimming stripped 3 bases from V and 5 bases from J, with 7 bases between. Germline loops: CDR1 SGHAT, CDR2 FQNNGV.

This chain links TRBV30 with TRBJ1-1; TRBD1 might be the D (6 bases). Germline V gene lookup returns CDR1 GTSNPN and CDR2 SVGIG (reference sequence). V lost 2 bases, J lost 1 base, and 11 bases lay in between. This CDR3 comprises 14 residues. CDR3 nucleotide sequence: TGTGCCTGGAGTAGTGGGGGACAGAACACTGAAGCTTTCTTT. Its protein product is CAWSSGGQNTEAFF.

The J gene is TRBJ2-5, the V gene TRBV9; 7 nucleotides match TRBD1. With V trimmed by 2 bases and J by 2 bases, 3 bases remained unmatched. Looked up from germline, CDR1 is SGDLS and CDR2 is YYNGEE. This CDR3 has 14 residues. The CDR3 sequence is CASSVGTAQETQYF. In DNA form, the CDR3 reads TGTGCCAGCAGCGTTGGGACAGCACAAGAGACCCAGTACTTC.

This chain links TRBV4-2 with TRBJ2-7; 8 nucleotides line up with TRBD2. This CDR3 has 16 amino acids. Trimming took 1 base from V and 3 from J; bases not matched to a gene: 8. CDR1 and CDR2 from the germline V gene are LGHNA and YNFKEQ. CDR3 coding DNA: TGTGCCAGCAGCCAAGGGTGGGAGACTAGCGACTACGAGCAGTACTTC. This translates into CASSQGWETSDYEQYF.

The J gene is TRBJ2-2, the V gene TRBV4-3, with a possible D match to TRBD2 (5 bases). The CDR3 is 16 amino acids. V lost 0 bases and J 4 bases, leaving 12 bases between the germline ends. In germline, CDR1 is LGHNA, CDR2 YSLEER. The CDR3 DNA sequence: TGCGCCAGCAGCCAAGATCTGGAGCGGCTCACCGGGGAGCTGTTTTTT. This sequence encodes CASSQDLERLTGELFF.